These 10 T cell receptor beta chains were all obtained from the same sample, sequenced in a study of patients and donors after allogeneic stem cell transplantation. MiXCR was run by TCRdb on the RT-PCR reads, yielding one entry per CDR3 protein. Of approximately 200,000 distinct CDR3 sequences listed, over 30% were seen once; the top ten hold roughly 12%. The specimen was blood, either unsorted or a sorted T cell fraction (not recorded which). The source of these receptors is a human donor who was either an allogeneic HSCT recipient or a stem cell or donor lymphocyte infusion donor (not recorded which). It is not recorded whose cells these are; they may come from a transplant donor.

In this sample, this clonotype turned up once. The chain is built from TRBV28 and TRBJ2-7, with D perhaps given as TRBD1 or TRBD2 (5 bases each). The V end was cut by 8 bases, the J end by 7 bases, with 18 bases between. Germline V gene lookup returns CDR1 MDHEN and CDR2 SYDVKM. There are 13 residues in the CDR3. The CDR3 here is CASVLGQSGEQYF. The CDR3 nucleotides read TGTGCCAGCGTCCTTGGACAATCGGGAGAGCAGTACTTC.

The CDR3 reads CASSARLAGLVETQYF. The CDR3 DNA sequence: TGCGCCAGCAGCGCCCGTCTAGCGGGGTTGGTTGAGACCCAGTACTTC. The chain links TRBV5-1 to TRBJ2-5; 9 bases align to TRBD2. V dropped 4 bases and J dropped 5; count of bases not matched to a gene: 12. Germline-derived CDR1 and CDR2 are SGHRS and YFSETQ. The CDR3 runs to 16 residues.

In its sample, this clonotype was seen a few times. V usage is TRBV27 and J usage is TRBJ1-5; D gene uncertain. Germline assignment: CDR1 MNHEY and CDR2 SMNVEV (reference sequence). V lost 0 bases, J lost 9 bases, and 9 bases lay in between. CDR3 length equals 13 residues. CDR3 protein: CASSLSLGRPQHF. CDR3 in DNA: TGTGCCAGCAGTTTATCGTTGGGCAGGCCCCAGCATTTT.

CDR3 in amino acids: CASSSIHRIFNYEQYF. CDR3 nucleotides: TGTGCCAGCAGTTCAATTCACAGGATTTTCAACTACGAGCAGTACTTC. This chain uses TRBV28 with TRBJ2-7, with D perhaps matching TRBD1 (5 bases). The CDR3 has 16 residues. V shed 4 bases and J shed 3 bases, with 19 bases lying between them. CDR1 is MDHEN and CDR2 is SYDVKM in the germline V gene.

Only a few counts were recorded for this clonotype. The V call is TRBV12-3 or TRBV12-4, the J call TRBJ1-4, with 8 bases fitting TRBD1. This CDR3 contains 15 residues. Losses at the gene ends were 4 bases for V and 8 bases for J; bases not matched to a gene: 9. The CDR3: CASSYATGGREKLFF. The CDR3 coding sequence is TGTGCCAGCAGTTACGCAACAGGGGGTAGGGAAAAACTGTTTTTT.

This clonotype showed up just a few times. The chain uses TRBV7-6 and TRBJ2-7, with 7 positions matching TRBD1. Germline CDR1 and CDR2: SGHVS and FNYEAQ. V was clipped by 5 bases and J by 2 bases; unmatched bases: 9. CDR3 length: 15 residues. CDR3 sequence: CASSPWGTGAYEQYF. CDR3 DNA: TGTGCCAGCAGCCCCTGGGGCACAGGGGCCTACGAGCAGTACTTC.

The genes are TRBV20-1 and TRBJ1-1, with D maybe TRBD1 (5 bases). The V end lost 5 bases, the J end lost 0 bases, and 13 bases lay between the germline ends. CDR1 DFQATT and CDR2 SNEGSKA come from the germline V gene (reference sequence). The CDR3 consists of 14 residues. The CDR3 spells CSALRGRMNTEAFF. Written as DNA, the CDR3 is TGCAGTGCTTTGAGGGGACGGATGAACACTGAAGCTTTCTTT.

The chain carries TRBV29-1 and TRBJ1-1; TRBD1 matches at 9 bases. Trimming took 1 base from V and 0 from J; bases not matched to a gene: 9. CDR1 is SQVTM and CDR2 is ANQGSEA in the germline V gene. The CDR3 is made up of 17 amino acids. The CDR3 DNA is TGCAGCGTTGAAGTGATCGACAGGGGGGGCGTGAACACTGAAGCTTTCTTT. Protein product: CSVEVIDRGGVNTEAFF.

The chain uses TRBV24-1 and TRBJ2-3, with TRBD2 matching 7 bases. V lost 2 bases, J lost 7 bases, and 5 bases stayed unmatched. This CDR3 has 14 amino acids. The germline V gene encodes CDR1 KGHDR and CDR2 SFDVKD. The DNA for the CDR3 is TGTGCCACCAGTGATTCGGGGACTACCCATACGCAGTATTTT. Protein: CATSDSGTTHTQYF.

In its sample, this clonotype was seen a few times. CDR3 protein: CASSQDQWSYEQYF. Here the CDR3 DNA reads TGTGCCAGCAGCCAAGATCAGTGGTCCTACGAGCAGTACTTC. The chain links TRBV4-2 to TRBJ2-7; D not resolved. This CDR3 is built from 14 residues. Germline CDR1 and CDR2: LGHNA and YNFKEQ. V lost 0 bases and J 1 base, leaving 7 bases between the germline ends.